The 30 T cell receptor beta chains below all came from one sample that was sequenced in a study of CD8 T cells in ankylosing spondylitis. Points from the study as a whole: Seemingly distinctive of ankylosing spondylitis blood was a TCR beta motif formed by eight highly homologous variants.

TCRdb re-called the 5' RACE reads through MiXCR, storing one row per CDR3 protein. The table includes some 240,000 distinct CDR3 sequences, 6% to 8% detected once. These receptors are not linked to any known antigen. Material for sequencing was blood, either unsorted or a sorted T cell fraction (not recorded which). The receptor set was obtained from a male donor with ankylosing spondylitis.

This clonotype was counted a few times. The V and J genes are TRBV11-1 and TRBJ2-1; D not resolved. The CDR3 has 12 residues. The V gene's germline CDR1 is SGHAT and CDR2 FQDESV (reference sequence). Deletions cut 4 bases from V and 7 bases from J, with 8 bases between. CDR3 sequence (DNA): TGTGCCAGCAGCTCCCACGATAATGAGCAGTTCTTC. Translated: CASSSHDNEQFF.

This clonotype was counted many times. The V gene is TRBV29-1, the J gene TRBJ1-4; the D is unclear. The CDR3 is made up of 14 amino acids. The ends were cut back, 0 bases at V and 6 bases at J, with 11 bases in the middle. Looked up from germline, CDR1 is SQVTM and CDR2 is ANQGSEA. CDR3 DNA: TGCAGCGTTGAAGACGGGGTGGACTATGAAAAACTGTTTTTT. Its protein product is CSVEDGVDYEKLFF.

This clonotype was counted only a few times. The chain combines TRBV7-9 with TRBJ2-1; D gene ambiguous. Trimming stripped 5 bases from V and 3 bases from J, with 14 bases between. The germline V gene has CDR1 SEHNR and CDR2 FQNEAQ (reference sequence). The CDR3 is made up of 15 amino acids. The chain's CDR3 is CASSARLGGYNEQFF. In nucleotides, the CDR3 is TGTGCCAGCAGCGCGAGGTTGGGCGGCTACAATGAGCAGTTCTTC.

In its sample, this clonotype was seen many times. The chain carries TRBV4-3 and TRBJ2-7; TRBD1 agrees at 7 bases. This CDR3 spans 17 amino acids. J lost 2 bases, V lost 1 base, and 11 bases had no gene match. Germline V gene sequence: CDR1 LGHNA, CDR2 YSLEER. In nucleotides, the CDR3 is TGCGCCAGCAGCCAAGGGGTAATCCGGGACAGTACCTACGAGCAGTACTTC. The encoded protein is CASSQGVIRDSTYEQYF.

This clonotype was recorded many times. The J gene is TRBJ1-5, the V gene TRBV28; perhaps TRBD1 as D (6 bases). This CDR3 has 16 amino acids. Trimming took 2 bases from V and 4 from J, leaving 15 bases between them. Germline V CDR1 and CDR2: MDHEN, SYDVKM. The CDR3 is CASSLRPTGSNQPQHF. The CDR3 DNA follows: TGTGCCAGCAGTTTAAGGCCTACAGGGTCGAATCAGCCCCAGCATTTT.

This clonotype was recorded many times. V gene TRBV7-2 combines with J gene TRBJ2-2; tentatively, D is TRBD1 (5 bases). V was shortened by 4 bases and J by 4 bases, with 10 bases between the two germline ends. The V gene's germline CDR1 is SGHTA and CDR2 FQGNSA. The CDR3 is 14 residues long. CDR3 nucleotide sequence: TGTGCCAGCAGCTGGGTGGGGCCCACCGGGGAGCTGTTTTTT. As protein: CASSWVGPTGELFF. The full variable domain, in which reference TRBV7-2 and TRBJ2-2 provide the parts outside the CDR3, is GAGVSQSPSNKVTEKGKDVELRCDPISGHTALYWYRQSLGQGLEFLIYFQGNSAPDKSGLPSDRFSAERTGGSVSTLTIQRTQQEDSAVYLCASSWVGPTGELFFGEGSRLTVL.

Many counts were recorded for this clonotype. The rearrangement joins TRBV7-9 to TRBJ2-2, with D unresolved. The CDR3 is 14 residues long. The germline CDR1 and CDR2 sequences are SEHNR and FQNEAQ (reference sequence). Trimming removed 1 base from V and 3 bases from J, with 6 bases in between. The DNA for the CDR3 is TGTGCCAGCAGCTTAGTTGCAGACACCGGGGAGCTGTTTTTT. The encoded protein is CASSLVADTGELFF.

This clonotype was seen many times. The chain employs TRBV10-3 and TRBJ2-7; 8 positions agree with TRBD2. CDR3 size: 12 residues. Trimming cost V 7 bases and J 5 bases; bases outside gene matches: 4. Per the germline V gene, CDR1 is ENHRY and CDR2 is SYGVKD. The CDR3 is CAIKSGGDEQYF. The CDR3 nucleotides read TGTGCCATCAAAAGCGGGGGCGACGAGCAGTACTTC.

In this sample, this clonotype turned up many times. The chain has TRBV29-1 and TRBJ2-1; the D gene is possibly TRBD2 (5 bases). This CDR3 is 13 amino acids long. Trimming stripped 7 bases from V and 7 bases from J, with 17 bases between. Germline loops: CDR1 SQVTM, CDR2 ANQGSEA. Written as DNA, the CDR3 is TGCAGCGCTGTAGGACTTCTCCTGAATGAGCAGTTCTTC. Its translation is CSAVGLLLNEQFF.

This chain joins TRBV19 and TRBJ2-3; no firm D call. The V end lost 5 bases, the J end lost 3 bases, and 15 bases lay between the germline ends. This CDR3 comprises 15 residues. Per germline, CDR1 LNHDA and CDR2 SQIVND (reference sequence). The CDR3 DNA reads TGTGCCAGTAGTCCCTACGGCATAAGGACAGATACGCAGTATTTT. It codes for CASSPYGIRTDTQYF. Combining the CDR3 with reference TRBV19 and TRBJ2-3 gives the whole variable domain DGGITQSPKYLFRKEGQNVTLSCEQNLNHDAMYWYRQDPGQGLRLIYYSQIVNDFQKGDIAEGYSVSREKKESFPLTVTSAQKNPTAFYLCASSPYGIRTDTQYFGPGTRLTVL.

This clonotype showed up just a few times. This rearrangement joins TRBV27 to TRBJ2-5; D is unresolved. In germline, CDR1 is MNHEY, CDR2 SMNVEV (reference sequence). V lost 3 bases, J lost 0 bases, and 11 bases lay in between. This CDR3 region has 15 residues. DNA for the CDR3: TGTGCCAGCAGTTTGAATCCGGATTACCAAGAGACCCAGTACTTC. It encodes CASSLNPDYQETQYF.

This clonotype was observed many times. This chain joins TRBV27 and TRBJ2-7; D is uncertain. The CDR3 length is 14 residues. The ends were cut back, 8 bases at V and 4 bases at J, with 18 bases in the middle. Germline CDR1 is MNHEY and CDR2 is SMNVEV (reference sequence). CDR3 region: CASRPGLPQYEQYF. As DNA, the CDR3 is TGTGCCAGCCGTCCGGGCCTCCCACAATACGAGCAGTACTTC.

This clonotype has ten or more counts. The V gene is TRBV12-3 or TRBV12-4, the J gene TRBJ2-1; possibly TRBD1 for D (6 bases). Trimming shortened V by 3 bases and J by 8 bases, and 17 bases separated the two germline ends. CDR3 length: 15 residues. The CDR3 nucleotides are TGTGCCAGCAGTTTTGGGGCAGGGGTAGGCGATGAGCAGTTCTTC. Amino acid sequence: CASSFGAGVGDEQFF.

There are many counts of this clonotype. The chain joins TRBV5-6 to TRBJ2-5; D gene ambiguous. CDR1 and CDR2 (germline): SGHDT, YYEEEE. The CDR3 is made up of 13 amino acids. V lost 1 base to trimming and J lost 5 bases, with 9 bases between them. The CDR3 is CASSLRQLETQYF. In DNA, the CDR3 is TGTGCCAGCAGCTTGCGGCAACTCGAGACCCAGTACTTC.

The chain uses TRBV28 and TRBJ2-5; D remains ambiguous. Germline lookup yields CDR1 MDHEN and CDR2 SYDVKM. The CDR3 has 14 residues. V was trimmed by 8 bases and J by 5 bases, leaving 18 bases between them. The CDR3 DNA reads as TGTGCCAGCGCAGCCGCCCCGGCGATGGAGACCCAGTACTTC. Amino acids: CASAAAPAMETQYF.

This clonotype has at least ten counts. The rearrangement joins TRBV25-1 to TRBJ1-4; D may be TRBD1 (5 bases). The germline gives CDR1 MGHDK, CDR2 SYGVNS. With 7 bases removed from V and 7 bases from J, the gap between germline ends came to 16 bases. CDR3 size: 14 residues. The CDR3 spells CASNGRSQGEKLFF. CDR3 DNA: TGTGCCAGCAACGGACGGTCGCAGGGTGAAAAACTGTTTTTT.

This clonotype was detected only a few times. The chain joins TRBV5-1 to TRBJ1-1, with D unclear. V lost 4 bases and J lost 0, with 10 bases in between. Looked up from germline, CDR1 is SGHRS and CDR2 is YFSETQ. The CDR3 is 14 residues long. The CDR3 loop reads CASSIGRLNTEAFF. The CDR3 DNA reads TGCGCCAGCAGCATTGGACGGTTGAACACTGAAGCTTTCTTT.

Details on this clonotype: Relative to the germline gene, one junction end is altered; a read error may explain this. The rearrangement uses TRBV20-1 and TRBJ2-7, with 7 bases identical to TRBD1. This CDR3 contains 15 residues. The germline V gene has CDR1 DFQATT and CDR2 SNEGSKA (reference sequence). The CDR3 DNA reads as TGCAGTGTTAGAAGGAGAAACAGGGGCAAATACGAGCAGTACTTC. It specifies CSVRRRNRGKYEQYF.

Worth noting for this clonotype: Germline is not matched at one junction end, which may reflect a read error. The V gene is TRBV4-3, the J gene TRBJ2-5; D not resolved. The V gene's germline CDR1 is LGHNA and CDR2 YSLEER. This CDR3 comprises 18 residues. CDR3 in amino acids: CASSQEGWDDLSRETQHF. The CDR3 nucleotides read TGCGCCAGCAGCCAAGAAGGATGGGATGATCTCTCGAGAGAGACCCAGCACTTC.

This clonotype was counted a few times. The V gene is TRBV30, the J gene TRBJ2-2, with D possibly being TRBD1 (6 bases). From germline, CDR1 is GTSNPN and CDR2 SVGIG (reference sequence). Between the trimmed V and J ends, which lost 1 base and 0 bases, there was a span of 18 bases. This CDR3 has 18 amino acids. The CDR3 coding sequence is TGTGCCTGGAGTGGCCCGGGACAAGTAATCGCGAACACCGGGGAGCTGTTTTTT. Protein sequence: CAWSGPGQVIANTGELFF.

This clonotype was seen repeatedly, ten times or more. The chain carries TRBV7-9 and TRBJ2-2; D not certain. Germline assignment: CDR1 SEHNR and CDR2 FQNEAQ (reference sequence). The CDR3 loop spans 14 amino acids. Trimming left V 5 bases short and J 6 bases short, with 13 bases between. DNA of the CDR3: TGTGCCAGCAGCCATATTAAGTCCTCCGGGGAGCTGTTTTTT. Translated: CASSHIKSSGELFF.

This clonotype was seen many times. The CDR3 DNA is TGTGCCAGCAGTTTGGGGGCGGGGGCTGAAGCTTTCTTT. Translating it yields CASSLGAGAEAFF. V is TRBV2 and J is TRBJ1-1; a weak D match, TRBD1 (6 bases). The V and J ends lost 5 bases and 6 bases respectively, with 13 bases between them. There are 13 residues in the CDR3. CDR1 SNHLY and CDR2 FYNNEI come from the germline V gene.

The rearrangement uses TRBV14 and TRBJ2-7; TRBD2 agrees at 10 bases. Germline loops: CDR1 SGHDN, CDR2 FVKESK. V lost 8 bases, J lost 4 bases, and 5 bases stayed unmatched. CDR3 length: 13 amino acids. This CDR3 reads CASQASGSYEQYF. In DNA form, the CDR3 reads TGTGCCAGCCAAGCTAGCGGGAGTTACGAGCAGTACTTC.

This clonotype was seen at least ten times. The chain uses TRBV4-3 and TRBJ2-7; 9 bases fit TRBD1. Per germline, CDR1 LGHNA and CDR2 YSLEER. The CDR3 covers 16 residues. The junction had 6 bases not matched to a gene; V was cut back by 1 base and J by 2 bases. The CDR3 nucleotides read TGCGCCAGCAGCCAAGGACTCGGGACAGGGACCTACGAGCAGTACTTC. It codes for CASSQGLGTGTYEQYF.

The sample holds many counts of this clonotype. The chain joins TRBV20-1 to TRBJ2-7; 8 nucleotides match TRBD2. The CDR3 runs 15 residues. V was clipped by 0 bases and J by 3 bases; unmatched bases: 7. Germline CDR1 is DFQATT and CDR2 is SNEGSKA (reference sequence). Written as DNA, the CDR3 is TGCAGTGCTAGAGATATGGGGGGACTAGACTACGAGCAGTACTTC. Translating it yields CSARDMGGLDYEQYF.

This clonotype was seen ten or more times. The chain recombines TRBV11-2 with TRBJ2-3, with 8 bases identical to TRBD2. From germline, CDR1 is SGHAT and CDR2 FQNNGV. V shed 5 bases, J shed 1 base, and the junction held 2 bases outside the gene matches. The length of the CDR3 is 14 residues. The CDR3 is CASSTTSGTDTQYF. The CDR3 nucleotides are TGTGCCAGCAGCACGACTAGCGGCACAGATACGCAGTATTTT.

V is TRBV20-1 and J is TRBJ2-7, with D possibly being TRBD1 or TRBD2 (5 bases each). Germline V gene lookup returns CDR1 DFQATT and CDR2 SNEGSKA (reference sequence). V was pared by 1 base and J by 4 bases, with 8 bases between. The CDR3 length is 12 residues. The CDR3 nucleotides read TGCAGTGCTAGAGCCGGGGCTTACGAGCAGTACTTC. It codes for CSARAGAYEQYF.

The V and J genes are TRBV7-9 and TRBJ2-2; D call uncertain. Looked up from germline, CDR1 is SEHNR and CDR2 is FQNEAQ (reference sequence). This CDR3 contains 16 residues. Trimming left V 6 bases short and J 7 bases short, with 21 bases between. CDR3 sequence (DNA): TGTGCCAGCAGTCCGATCGGCGCGGAAGTAGGCGGGGAGCTGTTTTTT. This encodes CASSPIGAEVGGELFF.

The table lists this clonotype with a few counts. The chain couples TRBV13 to TRBJ2-5; TRBD2 might be the D (5 bases). The CDR3 extends over 14 amino acids. The V gene lost 2 bases and the J gene lost 1 base, with 8 bases spanning the gap. Germline values: CDR1 PRHDT, CDR2 FYEKMQ (reference sequence). The CDR3 DNA sequence: TGTGCCAGCAGCTTAAGAGGGTCCCAAGAGACCCAGTACTTC. Its translation is CASSLRGSQETQYF.

This clonotype occurred many times. The rearrangement uses TRBV7-6 and TRBJ1-2, with D unclear. The CDR3 loop spans 14 amino acids. The V gene lost 3 bases and the J gene lost 4 bases, with 12 bases spanning the gap. Germline CDR1 and CDR2: SGHVS and FNYEAQ. The CDR3 loop is CASSFGPDFYGYTF. CDR3 nucleotide sequence: TGTGCCAGCAGCTTTGGCCCCGATTTCTATGGCTACACCTTC.